This T cell receptor beta chain was recorded in a study of blood T cell repertoires in COVID-19. Overall study context: Samples representing acute and convalescent COVID-19 were sourced from the United States, Italy and Spain. Sources were T cells, B-cell-depleted T cells, or PBMCs; the material itself was cDNA or gDNA.

The V and J ends lost 2 bases and 9 bases respectively, with 5 bases between them. Germline V lookup: CDR1 SNHLY, CDR2 FYNNEI. The CDR3 runs to 11 residues. Authors' analysis steps: By means of reference gene primer amplification, nucleated cell counts were estimated. Here immunoSEQ multiplex PCR was the method, and the copy in TCRdb shows in-frame clones only, minus some. V, J and clone size were drawn from that table, and D and trimming were deduced from the DNA. The table records about 300,000 clones, roughly nine tenths of them present only once. This rearrangement joins TRBV2 to TRBJ1-5, with D unresolved. Sequencing was carried out using peripheral blood. The receptor was derived from a man aged 18 to 35 who had recovered from COVID-19. In DNA form, the CDR3 reads TGTGCCAGCAGTGAATCGGGGCCCCAGCATTTT. Translated: CASSESGPQHF.